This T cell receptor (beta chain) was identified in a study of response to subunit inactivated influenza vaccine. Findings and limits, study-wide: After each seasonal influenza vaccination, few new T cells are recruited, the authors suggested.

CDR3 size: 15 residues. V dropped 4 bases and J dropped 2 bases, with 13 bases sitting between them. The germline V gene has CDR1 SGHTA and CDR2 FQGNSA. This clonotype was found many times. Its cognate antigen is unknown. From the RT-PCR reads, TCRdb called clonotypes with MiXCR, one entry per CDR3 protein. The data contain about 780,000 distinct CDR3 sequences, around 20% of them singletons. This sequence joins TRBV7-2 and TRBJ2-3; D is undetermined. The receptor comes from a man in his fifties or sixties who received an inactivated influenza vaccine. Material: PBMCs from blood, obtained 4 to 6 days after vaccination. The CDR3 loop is CASSSGSFYTDTQYF. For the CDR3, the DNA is TGTGCCAGCAGCTCAGGCTCTTTCTACACAGATACGCAGTATTTT.